Each of the 13 T cell receptor beta chains below was sequenced from the same sample in a study of blood T cell repertoires in COVID-19. Some clones are missing from TCRdb's copy, which holds only in-frame ones; the method was immunoSEQ multiplex PCR. In the table there are 150,000 to 200,000 clones, approximately 83% of which are singletons. The sample comprised peripheral blood. The receptors originated from a human donor with acute or convalescent COVID-19. The donor label of this sample is uncertain.

In this sample, this clone turned up once. The V gene is TRBV5-1, the J gene TRBJ2-5; D remains unclear. The CDR3 contains 14 residues. V lost 2 bases and J 1 base, leaving 9 bases between the germline ends. CDR1 SGHRS and CDR2 YFSETQ come from the germline V gene. The CDR3 sequence: CASSFGQSQETQYF. The CDR3 DNA is TGCGCCAGCAGCTTCGGTCAATCCCAAGAGACCCAGTACTTC.

The chain is built from TRBV5-1 and TRBJ1-5; 7 nucleotides align to TRBD1. CDR1 is SGHRS and CDR2 is YFSETQ in the germline V gene. The CDR3 totals 15 residues. Trimming removed 0 bases from V and 6 bases from J; junction bases left unmatched: 6. Here the CDR3 reads CASSLGGGNGQPQHF. In DNA, the CDR3 is TGCGCCAGCAGCTTGGGAGGGGGCAATGGTCAGCCCCAGCATTTT.

The chain links TRBV19 to TRBJ2-4, with a possible D match to TRBD1 (6 bases). V was pared by 0 bases and J by 1 base, with 13 bases between. This CDR3 contains 17 residues. Germline CDR1 and CDR2: LNHDA and SQIVND (reference sequence). The CDR3 is CASSIERQGSAKNIQYF. The CDR3 DNA reads TGTGCCAGTAGTATAGAGAGGCAGGGGTCCGCCAAAAACATTCAGTACTTC. Full variable domain (missing parts from reference TRBV19 and TRBJ2-4): DGGITQSPKYLFRKEGQNVTLSCEQNLNHDAMYWYRQDPGQGLRLIYYSQIVNDFQKGDIAEGYSVSREKKESFPLTVTSAQKNPTAFYLCASSIERQGSAKNIQYFGAGTRLSVL.

The chain carries TRBV7-9 and TRBJ2-1; 10 bases map to TRBD1. Germline values: CDR1 SEHNR, CDR2 FQNEAQ (reference sequence). This CDR3 is 17 amino acids long. The V gene end was trimmed by 5 bases and the J gene end by 2 bases; junction bases not matched to a gene: 9. CDR3 nucleotides: TGTGCCAGCAGCCAAACGACCGGGACAGGGGCCTACAATGAGCAGTTCTTC. Encoded protein: CASSQTTGTGAYNEQFF.

This rearrangement joins TRBV11-2 to TRBJ1-2, with D maybe TRBD1 (6 bases). Trimming took 2 bases from V and 6 from J, leaving 13 bases between them. The germline V gene encodes CDR1 SGHAT and CDR2 FQNNGV. This CDR3 region has 14 residues. CDR3 nucleotide sequence: TGTGCCAGCAGCTTATTTCGACAGGCGGATGGCTACACCTTC. Translation: CASSLFRQADGYTF.

This clone has just a few counts. The CDR3 region has the DNA TGTGCCAGTAGTACTGCGGGAGAAGGTGGAAACACCATATATTTT. Protein: CASSTAGEGGNTIYF. This chain connects TRBV19 to TRBJ1-3; no clear D gene. V was pared by 4 bases and J by 3 bases, with 13 bases between. Germline V gene lookup returns CDR1 LNHDA and CDR2 SQIVND (reference sequence). The CDR3 spans 15 residues.

The chain is built from TRBV10-1 and TRBJ2-3; 11 nucleotides match TRBD2. The CDR3 is 14 amino acids. Germline-derived CDR1 and CDR2 are WNHNN and SYGVQD (reference sequence). Trimming removed 10 bases from V and 3 bases from J; junction bases left unmatched: 6. Here the CDR3 DNA reads TGCGCCACCTATAGCGGGAGGGGGACAGATACGCAGTATTTT. This encodes CATYSGRGTDTQYF.

This chain links TRBV5-4 with TRBJ2-1; 10 nucleotides line up with TRBD2. V shed 2 bases and J 4 bases; nucleotides not matched to a gene: 3. In germline, CDR1 is SGHNT, CDR2 YYREEE (reference sequence). The CDR3 length is 15 residues. The CDR3 reads CASSFRLAGYNEQFF. CDR3 nucleotides: TGTGCCAGCAGCTTTAGACTAGCGGGTTACAATGAGCAGTTCTTC.

The CDR3 DNA reads TGTGCCAGCAGCCAAGGTCTTACAACTGCGGAGCGGACCCAGTACTTC. Protein: CASSQGLTTAERTQYF. V usage is TRBV4-2 and J usage is TRBJ2-5; no reliable D call. Germline lookup yields CDR1 LGHNA and CDR2 YNFKEQ. The length of the CDR3 is 16 residues. The V end lost 1 base, the J end lost 7 bases, and 19 bases lay between the germline ends.

V gene TRBV5-8 combines with J gene TRBJ2-5; the match to TRBD2 covers 7 bases. The CDR3 contains 16 residues. V was pared by 4 bases and J by 5 bases, with 14 bases of the junction left unmatched. Germline CDR1 and CDR2: SGHTS and YDEGEE. CDR3: CASSTRAGVGSETQYF. CDR3 in DNA: TGTGCCAGCAGCACTAGGGCGGGAGTGGGGAGTGAGACCCAGTACTTC.

This clone was detected once. The rearrangement uses TRBV5-1 and TRBJ2-3; D is uncertain. CDR3 length: 15 amino acids. The ends were cut back, 0 bases at V and 3 bases at J, with 11 bases in the middle. The germline V gene encodes CDR1 SGHRS and CDR2 YFSETQ. The CDR3 is CASSLGQALTDTQYF. As DNA, the CDR3 is TGCGCCAGCAGCTTGGGGCAGGCCCTGACAGATACGCAGTATTTT.

This chain connects TRBV21-1 to TRBJ2-1; the tabulated D call, TRBD2, remains unverified against the DNA. TRBV21-1 is reported as a pseudogene. There are 17 residues in the CDR3. The CDR3 region has the DNA TGTGCCAGCACGAAGGGACTAGCGGGGTTAAGCGTCAATGAGCAGTTCTTC. Residues: CASTKGLAGLSVNEQFF.

The chain is built from TRBV5-1 and TRBJ2-7; maybe TRBD2 (5 bases). This CDR3 has 14 residues. Germline V gives CDR1 SGHRS, CDR2 YFSETQ. Trimming removed 2 bases from V and 7 bases from J, with 16 bases in between. The DNA for the CDR3 is TGCGCCAGCAGCTTAGAAGGACTCCCGGGAGAGCAGTACTTC. This gives the protein CASSLEGLPGEQYF.